These 2 T cell receptor beta chains came from one sample sequenced in a study of T cell changes during pregnancy in multiple sclerosis. Repertoires were generated with immunoSEQ multiplex PCR, while TCRdb's copy carries only in-frame clones and drops some. The data contain over 90,000 clones, roughly 93% of them seen just once; the ten biggest clones take up around 0.92%. The sequencing used peripheral blood, collected after pregnancy. Every receptor here comes from a female donor with multiple sclerosis, enrolled in a pregnancy study.

V usage is TRBV5-1 and J usage is TRBJ2-5; TRBD1 matches 7 bases. The CDR3 consists of 14 residues. V lost 4 bases to trimming and J lost 5 bases; unmatched junction nucleotides: 8. Germline V lookup: CDR1 SGHRS, CDR2 YFSETQ. DNA of the CDR3: TGCGCCAGCAGCATACGACAGGGCGGGGAGACCCAGTACTTC. Amino acids: CASSIRQGGETQYF.

This clone has a single count. V is TRBV2 and J is TRBJ2-1; D is possibly TRBD2 (6 bases). Germline CDR1 and CDR2: SNHLY and FYNNEI. V dropped 3 bases and J dropped 0 bases, with 9 bases sitting between them. There are 15 residues in the CDR3. Here the CDR3 DNA reads TGTGCCAGCAGTGAGGGACTTAGCTCCTACAATGAGCAGTTCTTC. Its protein product is CASSEGLSSYNEQFF. The full variable domain, rest sourced from reference TRBV2 and TRBJ2-1, is EPEVTQTPSHQVTQMGQEVILRCVPISNHLYFYWYRQILGQKVEFLVSFYNNEISEKSEIFDDQFSVERPDGSNFTLKIRSTKLEDSAMYFCASSEGLSSYNEQFFGPGTRLTVL.